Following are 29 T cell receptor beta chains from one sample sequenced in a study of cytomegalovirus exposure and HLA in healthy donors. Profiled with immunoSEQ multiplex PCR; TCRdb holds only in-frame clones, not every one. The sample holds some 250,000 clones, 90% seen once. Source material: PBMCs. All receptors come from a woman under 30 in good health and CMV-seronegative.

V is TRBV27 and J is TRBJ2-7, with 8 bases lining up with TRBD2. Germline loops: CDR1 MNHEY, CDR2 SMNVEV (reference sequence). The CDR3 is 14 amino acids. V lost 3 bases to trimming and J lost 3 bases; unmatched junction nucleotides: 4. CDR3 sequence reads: CASSFGGGLYEQYF. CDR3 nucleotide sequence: TGTGCCAGCAGTTTTGGCGGGGGGCTCTACGAGCAGTACTTC.

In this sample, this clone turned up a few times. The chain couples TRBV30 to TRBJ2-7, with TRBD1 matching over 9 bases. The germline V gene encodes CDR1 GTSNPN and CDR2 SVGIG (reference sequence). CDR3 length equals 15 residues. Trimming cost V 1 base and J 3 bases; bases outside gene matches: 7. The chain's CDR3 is CAWSGNRDRVYEQYF. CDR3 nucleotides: TGTGCCTGGAGTGGGAACCGGGACAGGGTCTACGAGCAGTACTTC.

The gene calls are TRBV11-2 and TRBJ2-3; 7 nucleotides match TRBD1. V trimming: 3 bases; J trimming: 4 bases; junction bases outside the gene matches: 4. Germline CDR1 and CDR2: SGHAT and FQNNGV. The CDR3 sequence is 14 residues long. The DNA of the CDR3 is TGTGCCAGCAGCTTTGGACAGGTCGCAGATACGCAGTATTTT. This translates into CASSFGQVADTQYF. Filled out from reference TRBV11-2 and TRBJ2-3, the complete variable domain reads EAGVAQSPRYKIIEKRQSVAFWCNPISGHATLYWYQQILGQGPKLLIQFQNNGVVDDSQLPKDRFSAERLKGVDSTLKIQPAKLEDSAVYLCASSFGQVADTQYFGPGTRLTVL.

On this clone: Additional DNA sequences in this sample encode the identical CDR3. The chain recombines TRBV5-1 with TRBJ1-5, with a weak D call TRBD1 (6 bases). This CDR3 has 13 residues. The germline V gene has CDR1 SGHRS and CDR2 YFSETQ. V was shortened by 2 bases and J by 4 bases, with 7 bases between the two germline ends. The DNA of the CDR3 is TGCGCCAGCAGCTTAACAGGGAATCAGCCCCAGCATTTT. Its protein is CASSLTGNQPQHF.

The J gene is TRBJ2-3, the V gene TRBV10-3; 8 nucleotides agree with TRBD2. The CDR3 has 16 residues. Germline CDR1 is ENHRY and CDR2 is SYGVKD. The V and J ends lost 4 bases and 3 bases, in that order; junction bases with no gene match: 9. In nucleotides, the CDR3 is TGTGCCATCAGTGTGGGAGTAGCGGGGAAGACAGATACGCAGTATTTT. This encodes CAISVGVAGKTDTQYF.

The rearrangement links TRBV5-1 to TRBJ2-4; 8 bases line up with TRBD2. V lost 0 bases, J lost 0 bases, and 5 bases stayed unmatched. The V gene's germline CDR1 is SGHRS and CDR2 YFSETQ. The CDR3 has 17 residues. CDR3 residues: CASSLAWLAGAKNIQYF. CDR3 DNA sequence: TGCGCCAGCAGCTTGGCCTGGCTAGCGGGAGCCAAAAACATTCAGTACTTC. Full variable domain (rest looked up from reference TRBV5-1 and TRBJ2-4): KAGVTQTPRYLIKTRGQQVTLSCSPISGHRSVSWYQQTPGQGLQFLFEYFSETQRNKGNFPGRFSGRQFSNSRSEMNVSTLELGDSALYLCASSLAWLAGAKNIQYFGAGTRLSVL.

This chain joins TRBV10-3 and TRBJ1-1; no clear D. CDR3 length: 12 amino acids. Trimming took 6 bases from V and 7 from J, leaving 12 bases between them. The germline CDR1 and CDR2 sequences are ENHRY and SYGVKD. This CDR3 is CAIRNLEGEAFF. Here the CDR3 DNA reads TGTGCCATCAGGAACCTCGAGGGTGAAGCTTTCTTT.

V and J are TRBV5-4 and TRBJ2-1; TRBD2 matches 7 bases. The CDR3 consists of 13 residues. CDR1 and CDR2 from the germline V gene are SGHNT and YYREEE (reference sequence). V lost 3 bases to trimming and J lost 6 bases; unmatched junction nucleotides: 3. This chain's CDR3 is CASSSVAGNEQFF. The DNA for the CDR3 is TGTGCCAGCAGCTCGGTAGCGGGCAATGAGCAGTTCTTC.

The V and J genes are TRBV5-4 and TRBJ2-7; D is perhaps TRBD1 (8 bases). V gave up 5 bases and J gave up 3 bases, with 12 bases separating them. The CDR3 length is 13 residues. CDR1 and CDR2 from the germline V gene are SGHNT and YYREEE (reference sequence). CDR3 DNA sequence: TGTGCCAGCAGACAGGGGGGGGACTACGAGCAGTACTTC. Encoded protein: CASRQGGDYEQYF.

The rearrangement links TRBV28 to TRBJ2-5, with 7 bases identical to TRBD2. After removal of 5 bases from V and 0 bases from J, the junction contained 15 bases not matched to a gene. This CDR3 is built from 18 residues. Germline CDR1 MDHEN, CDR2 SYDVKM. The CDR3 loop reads CASSTPTQLANYQETQYF. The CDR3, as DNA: TGTGCCAGCAGTACCCCGACTCAACTAGCGAATTACCAAGAGACCCAGTACTTC.

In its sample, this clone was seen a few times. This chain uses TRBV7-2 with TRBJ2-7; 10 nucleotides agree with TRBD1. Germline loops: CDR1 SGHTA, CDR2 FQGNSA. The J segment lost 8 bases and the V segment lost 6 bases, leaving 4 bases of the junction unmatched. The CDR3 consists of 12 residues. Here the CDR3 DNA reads TGTGCCAGCAGTGGGACAGGGGACAAGCAGTACGTC. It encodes CASSGTGDKQYV.

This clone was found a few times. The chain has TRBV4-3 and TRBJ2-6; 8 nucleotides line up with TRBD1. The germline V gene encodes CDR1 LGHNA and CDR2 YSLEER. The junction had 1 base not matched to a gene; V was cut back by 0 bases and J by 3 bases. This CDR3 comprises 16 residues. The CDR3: CASSQDGQGGANVLTF. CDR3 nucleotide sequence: TGCGCCAGCAGCCAAGATGGACAGGGTGGGGCCAACGTCCTGACTTTC.

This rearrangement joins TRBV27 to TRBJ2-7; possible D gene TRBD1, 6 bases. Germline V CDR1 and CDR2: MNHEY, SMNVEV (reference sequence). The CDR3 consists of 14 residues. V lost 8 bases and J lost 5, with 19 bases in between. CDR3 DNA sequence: TGTGCCAGCCACCCTTCCCTCAGGGGTAACGAGCAGTACTTC. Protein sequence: CASHPSLRGNEQYF.

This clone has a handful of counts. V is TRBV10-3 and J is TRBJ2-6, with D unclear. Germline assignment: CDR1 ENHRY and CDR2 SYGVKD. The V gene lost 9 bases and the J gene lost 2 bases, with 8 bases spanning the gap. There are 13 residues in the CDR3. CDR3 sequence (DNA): TGTGCCATTGGAGACGCTGGGGCCAACGTCCTGACTTTC. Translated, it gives CAIGDAGANVLTF.

The CDR3 sequence: CASSLYRGGNTEAFF. DNA for the CDR3: TGTGCCAGCAGTTTATACAGGGGGGGGAACACTGAAGCTTTCTTT. The genes are TRBV28 and TRBJ1-1; 8 nucleotides agree with TRBD1. The CDR3 extends over 15 amino acids. The germline CDR1 and CDR2 sequences are MDHEN and SYDVKM. The V gene end was trimmed by 1 base and the J gene end by 1 base; junction bases not matched to a gene: 2.

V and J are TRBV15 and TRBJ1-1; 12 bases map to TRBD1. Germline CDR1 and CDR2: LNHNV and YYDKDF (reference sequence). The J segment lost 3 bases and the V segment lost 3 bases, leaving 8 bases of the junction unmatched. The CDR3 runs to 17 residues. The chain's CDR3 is CATSSRDRGRADTEAFF. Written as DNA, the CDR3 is TGTGCCACCAGCAGCCGGGACAGGGGGCGTGCGGACACTGAAGCTTTCTTT.

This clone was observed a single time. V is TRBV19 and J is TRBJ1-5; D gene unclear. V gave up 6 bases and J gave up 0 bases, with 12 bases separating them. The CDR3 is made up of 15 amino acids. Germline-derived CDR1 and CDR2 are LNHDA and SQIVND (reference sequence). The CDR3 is CASRETGYSNQPQHF. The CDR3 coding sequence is TGTGCCAGTAGGGAGACGGGATATAGCAATCAGCCCCAGCATTTT.

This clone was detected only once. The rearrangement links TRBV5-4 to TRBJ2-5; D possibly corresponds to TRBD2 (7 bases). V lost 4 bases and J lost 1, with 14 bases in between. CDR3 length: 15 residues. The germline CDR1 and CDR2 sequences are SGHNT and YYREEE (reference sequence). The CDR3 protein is CASSPSGGAQETQYF. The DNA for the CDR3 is TGTGCCAGCAGCCCGAGTGGGGGGGCCCAAGAGACCCAGTACTTC.

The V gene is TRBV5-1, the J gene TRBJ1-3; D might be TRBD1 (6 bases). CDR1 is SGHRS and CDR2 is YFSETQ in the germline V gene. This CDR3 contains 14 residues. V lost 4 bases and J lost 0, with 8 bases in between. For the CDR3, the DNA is TGCGCCAGCAGCCCGACAGGCTCTGGAAACACCATATATTTT. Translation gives CASSPTGSGNTIYF. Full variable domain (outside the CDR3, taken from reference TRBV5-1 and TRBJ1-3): KAGVTQTPRYLIKTRGQQVTLSCSPISGHRSVSWYQQTPGQGLQFLFEYFSETQRNKGNFPGRFSGRQFSNSRSEMNVSTLELGDSALYLCASSPTGSGNTIYFGEGSWLTVV.

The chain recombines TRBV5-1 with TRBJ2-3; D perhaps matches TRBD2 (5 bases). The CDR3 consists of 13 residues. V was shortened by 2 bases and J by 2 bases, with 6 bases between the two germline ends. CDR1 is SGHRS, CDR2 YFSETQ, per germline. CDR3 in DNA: TGCGCCAGCAGCTTCGGGAACACAGATACGCAGTATTTT. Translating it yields CASSFGNTDTQYF.

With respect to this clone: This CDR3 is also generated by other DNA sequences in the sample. CDR3 in DNA: TGCGCCAGCAGCTTGGGTCTCAATCAGCCCCAGCATTTT. This translates into CASSLGLNQPQHF. The chain recombines TRBV5-1 with TRBJ1-5; D gene unclear. This CDR3 contains 13 residues. CDR1 and CDR2 from the germline V gene are SGHRS and YFSETQ. Between the trimmed V and J ends, which lost 0 bases and 3 bases, there was a span of 4 bases. Full variable domain (remainder filled in from reference TRBV5-1 and TRBJ1-5): KAGVTQTPRYLIKTRGQQVTLSCSPISGHRSVSWYQQTPGQGLQFLFEYFSETQRNKGNFPGRFSGRQFSNSRSEMNVSTLELGDSALYLCASSLGLNQPQHFGDGTRLSIL.

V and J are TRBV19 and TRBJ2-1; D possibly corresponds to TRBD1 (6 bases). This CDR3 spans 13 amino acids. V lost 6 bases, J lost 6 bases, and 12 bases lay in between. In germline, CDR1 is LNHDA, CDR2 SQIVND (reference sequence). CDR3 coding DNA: TGTGCCAGTAGATCAACAGGGTTCAATGAGCAGTTCTTC. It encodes CASRSTGFNEQFF.

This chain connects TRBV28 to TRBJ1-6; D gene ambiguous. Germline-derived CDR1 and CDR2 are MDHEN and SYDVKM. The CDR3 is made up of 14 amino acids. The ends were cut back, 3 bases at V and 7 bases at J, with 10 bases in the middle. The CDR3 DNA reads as TGTGCCAGCAGTTTGAAACTGCTGAATTCACCCCTCCACTTT. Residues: CASSLKLLNSPLHF.

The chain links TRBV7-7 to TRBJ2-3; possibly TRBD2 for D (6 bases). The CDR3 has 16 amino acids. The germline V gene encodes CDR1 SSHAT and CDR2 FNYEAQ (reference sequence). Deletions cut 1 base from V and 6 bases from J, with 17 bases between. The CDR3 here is CASSLGPTSNWDTQYF. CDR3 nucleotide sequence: TGTGCCAGCAGCTTAGGTCCAACTAGCAATTGGGATACGCAGTATTTT.

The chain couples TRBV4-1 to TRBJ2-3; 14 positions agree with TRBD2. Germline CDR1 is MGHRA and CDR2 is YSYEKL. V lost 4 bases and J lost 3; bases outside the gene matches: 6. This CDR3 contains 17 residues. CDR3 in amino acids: CASSRLGLAGGTDTQYF. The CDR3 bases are TGCGCCAGCAGCCGCCTTGGACTAGCGGGGGGAACAGATACGCAGTATTTT.

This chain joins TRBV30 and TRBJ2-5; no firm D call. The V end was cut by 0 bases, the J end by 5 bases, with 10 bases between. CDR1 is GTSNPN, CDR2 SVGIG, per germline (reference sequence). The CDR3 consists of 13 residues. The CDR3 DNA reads TGTGCCTGGAGTGTACTTAGCACTGAGACCCAGTACTTC. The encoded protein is CAWSVLSTETQYF.

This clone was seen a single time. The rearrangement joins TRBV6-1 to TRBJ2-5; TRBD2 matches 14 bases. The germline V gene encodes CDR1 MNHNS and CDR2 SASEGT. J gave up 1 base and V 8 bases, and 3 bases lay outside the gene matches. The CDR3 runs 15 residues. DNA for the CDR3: TGTGCCAGCGGCGGGACTAGCGGGGGCCAAGAGACCCAGTACTTC. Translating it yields CASGGTSGGQETQYF.

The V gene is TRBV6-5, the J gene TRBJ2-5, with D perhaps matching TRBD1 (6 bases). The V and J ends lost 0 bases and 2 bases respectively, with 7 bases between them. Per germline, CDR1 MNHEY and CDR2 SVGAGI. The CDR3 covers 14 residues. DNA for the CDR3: TGTGCCAGCAGTTACTCGGACAGTCAAGAGACCCAGTACTTC. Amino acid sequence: CASSYSDSQETQYF.

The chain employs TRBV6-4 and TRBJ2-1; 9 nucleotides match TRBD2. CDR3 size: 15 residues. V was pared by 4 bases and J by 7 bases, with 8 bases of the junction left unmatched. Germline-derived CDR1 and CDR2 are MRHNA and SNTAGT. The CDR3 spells CASSVERGARNEQFF. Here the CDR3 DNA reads TGTGCCAGCAGTGTGGAGCGGGGGGCTCGAAATGAGCAGTTCTTC.